Below are 30 T cell receptor beta chains sequenced from a single sample in a study of cytomegalovirus exposure and HLA in healthy donors. The PCR had 60 Vbeta and 13 Jbeta primers. TCRdb's copy holds only in-frame clones and misses some; the assay was immunoSEQ multiplex PCR. This repertoire shows 130,000 to 150,000 clones, over 60% found once; its top ten account for 3%. The sample taken for sequencing was PBMCs. These receptors were collected from a woman aged 25 to 39 in good health and CMV-seropositive.

The V gene is TRBV20-1, the J gene TRBJ2-5; maybe TRBD2 (5 bases). The CDR3 has 10 residues. Germline-derived CDR1 and CDR2 are DFQATT and SNEGSKA (reference sequence). Trimming removed 5 bases from V and 11 bases from J, with 12 bases in between. CDR3 region: CSAAKQRQYF. The CDR3, as DNA: TGCAGTGCTGCCAAGCAGCGGCAGTACTTC.

The chain joins TRBV7-7 to TRBJ2-2; 10 positions agree with TRBD2. CDR3 size: 16 residues. Looked up from germline, CDR1 is SSHAT and CDR2 is FNYEAQ (reference sequence). After removal of 4 bases from V and 5 bases from J, the junction contained 7 bases not matched to a gene. The CDR3 nucleotides read TGTGCCAGCAGCTCAAAAGCGGGAGGGCCGACCGGGGAGCTGTTTTTT. Its protein is CASSSKAGGPTGELFF.

The chain combines TRBV6-5 with TRBJ2-3; TRBD1 is a possible D gene (5 bases). Per the germline V gene, CDR1 is MNHEY and CDR2 is SVGAGI. The V end was cut by 6 bases, the J end by 0 bases, with 10 bases between. The CDR3 is made up of 14 amino acids. The CDR3 sequence is CASSAGRSTDTQYF. The CDR3 nucleotides are TGTGCCAGCAGCGCAGGGCGCAGCACAGATACGCAGTATTTT.

V is TRBV5-1 and J is TRBJ1-2, with D tentatively TRBD1 (5 bases). CDR3 length: 14 residues. V dropped 0 bases and J dropped 2 bases, with 8 bases sitting between them. Per the germline V gene, CDR1 is SGHRS and CDR2 is YFSETQ. The CDR3 loop reads CASSLVGGNYGYTF. The CDR3 bases are TGCGCCAGCAGCTTGGTGGGGGGAAACTATGGCTACACCTTC.

This sequence joins TRBV2 and TRBJ1-5; D is unresolved. CDR1 is SNHLY and CDR2 is FYNNEI in the germline V gene. V was trimmed by 2 bases and J by 5 bases, leaving 13 bases between them. CDR3 length: 15 residues. The CDR3 nucleotides are TGTGCCAGCAGTGAACTGGCGGCAACTTATCAGCCCCAGCATTTT. It specifies CASSELAATYQPQHF.

The chain carries TRBV7-9 and TRBJ1-5, with unresolved D. Trimming took off 1 base at V and 3 bases at J, with 10 bases between the two ends. This CDR3 has 15 amino acids. Germline V lookup: CDR1 SEHNR, CDR2 FQNEAQ (reference sequence). DNA for the CDR3: TGTGCCAGCAGCTTAGGGTCAGGTTCCAATCAGCCCCAGCATTTT. Protein: CASSLGSGSNQPQHF.

This clone came up a few times. The chain joins TRBV6-4 to TRBJ1-6, with 10 positions matching TRBD1. CDR1 and CDR2 (germline): MRHNA, SNTAGT. V was pared by 0 bases and J by 9 bases, with 5 bases of the junction left unmatched. This CDR3 has 16 amino acids. The CDR3 loop is CASSDSEGDRGSPLHF. For the CDR3, the DNA is TGTGCCAGCAGTGACTCGGAAGGGGACAGGGGTTCACCCCTCCACTTT.

V usage is TRBV27 and J usage is TRBJ2-7, with D uncertain. This CDR3 is 14 amino acids long. Trimming took off 2 bases at V and 7 bases at J, with 15 bases between the two ends. CDR1 and CDR2 from the germline V gene are MNHEY and SMNVEV (reference sequence). The CDR3 DNA follows: TGTGCCAGCAGTTTAGCTGGCAGTACGGGTGAGCAGTACTTC. It encodes CASSLAGSTGEQYF.

Only one count was recorded for this clone. The rearrangement uses TRBV6-1 and TRBJ2-7, with unresolved D. The CDR3 is made up of 14 amino acids. The V end lost 4 bases, the J end lost 3 bases, and 13 bases lay between the germline ends. Germline loops: CDR1 MNHNS, CDR2 SASEGT. The CDR3 spells CASSGYRLNYEQYF. In DNA, the CDR3 is TGTGCCAGCAGTGGTTACCGACTTAACTACGAGCAGTACTTC.

The J gene is TRBJ1-2, the V gene TRBV19; 12 nucleotides match TRBD1. The CDR3 is 13 amino acids. Germline loops: CDR1 LNHDA, CDR2 SQIVND (reference sequence). Germline trimming cut 9 bases from V and 6 bases from J; bases unmatched to any gene: 5. The CDR3 sequence is CASQGQGANGYTF. The CDR3, as DNA: TGTGCCAGCCAGGGACAGGGGGCAAATGGCTACACCTTC.

This chain connects TRBV2 to TRBJ2-5; D perhaps matches TRBD2 (5 bases). In germline, CDR1 is SNHLY, CDR2 FYNNEI. V was shortened by 9 bases and J by 11 bases, with 13 bases between the two germline ends. The CDR3 consists of 10 residues. Here the CDR3 reads CASSGLQQYF. DNA of the CDR3: TGTGCCAGTTCTGGACTGCAGCAGTACTTC.

This chain links TRBV10-3 with TRBJ2-2; TRBD1 might be the D (6 bases). Germline CDR1 ENHRY, CDR2 SYGVKD. The V and J ends lost 0 bases and 5 bases respectively, with 13 bases between them. This CDR3 has 16 residues. The CDR3 nucleotides read TGTGCCATCAGTGAGTCGTCGACAGGAGTTACCGGGGAGCTGTTTTTT. Its translation: CAISESSTGVTGELFF.

The chain is built from TRBV11-2 and TRBJ1-2; 10 bases match TRBD1. With V trimmed by 3 bases and J by 8 bases, 9 bases remained unmatched. CDR3 size: 15 residues. The germline V gene encodes CDR1 SGHAT and CDR2 FQNNGV. CDR3 loop: CASSLTGGGWEGYTF. The CDR3 region has the DNA TGTGCCAGCAGCTTGACAGGGGGCGGATGGGAGGGCTACACCTTC.

The chain links TRBV4-1 to TRBJ2-3; 12 bases fit TRBD2. This CDR3 comprises 15 residues. Trimming removed 2 bases from V and 5 bases from J; junction bases left unmatched: 2. Germline V gives CDR1 MGHRA, CDR2 YSYEKL. CDR3 DNA sequence: TGCGCCAGCAGCCAACTGACTAGCGGGAGAGATACGCAGTATTTT. Translating gives CASSQLTSGRDTQYF.

V usage is TRBV10-3 and J usage is TRBJ1-2; perhaps TRBD1 as D (6 bases). From germline, CDR1 is ENHRY and CDR2 SYGVKD. There are 15 residues in the CDR3. V lost 3 bases, J lost 2 bases, and 13 bases lay in between. The CDR3 reads CAISEPGGANYGYTF. In nucleotides, the CDR3 is TGTGCCATCAGTGAACCGGGGGGCGCGAACTATGGCTACACCTTC.

This chain links TRBV28 with TRBJ1-2; 8 bases agree with TRBD1. The CDR3 is made up of 16 amino acids. The V and J ends lost 3 bases and 4 bases, in that order; junction bases with no gene match: 10. Germline V gene data show CDR1 as MDHEN and CDR2 as SYDVKM. The DNA for the CDR3 is TGTGCCAGCAGTTTCTTGCCAGGGGGCCGGGGCTATGGCTACACCTTC. Translating it yields CASSFLPGGRGYGYTF.

This clone appeared a single time. This chain connects TRBV6-5 to TRBJ1-1, with 7 bases lining up with TRBD1. With 5 bases clipped from V and 8 bases from J, the junction kept 11 bases outside the gene matches. Germline CDR1 reads MNHEY; CDR2 reads SVGAGI. This CDR3 has 14 amino acids. CDR3 DNA: TGTGCCAGCAGTCCGGGACAGTGGGCGTCGGAAGCTTTCTTT. Encoded protein: CASSPGQWASEAFF.

The sample holds a few counts of this clone. The chain is built from TRBV5-4 and TRBJ2-5, with TRBD2 matching 10 bases. Trimming cost V 0 bases and J 5 bases; bases outside gene matches: 7. Germline CDR1 reads SGHNT; CDR2 reads YYREEE (reference sequence). This CDR3 is 16 amino acids long. The CDR3 DNA is TGTGCCAGCAGCTTGGAGGCTAGCGGGGGTCTGGAGACCCAGTACTTC. This sequence encodes CASSLEASGGLETQYF.

The genes are TRBV5-1 and TRBJ2-5; D not resolved. Near its end, the DNA agrees better with TRBJ2-7, so the J call may be wrong. CDR3 size: 13 residues. Per germline, CDR1 SGHRS and CDR2 YFSETQ. Here the CDR3 reads CASSLARFYEQYF. CDR3 in DNA: TGCGCCAGCAGCTTGGCACGTTTTTACGAGCAGTACTTC.

This rearrangement joins TRBV29-1 to TRBJ2-3; TRBD2 matches at 7 bases. Losses at the gene ends were 3 bases for V and 0 bases for J; bases not matched to a gene: 0. This CDR3 has 13 amino acids. The germline V gene encodes CDR1 SQVTM and CDR2 ANQGSEA. The CDR3 nucleotides are TGCAGCGTTGAGGGAGGGAGCACAGATACGCAGTATTTT. It yields the protein CSVEGGSTDTQYF.

The chain's CDR3 is CASSPLRGEYEQYF. The CDR3 DNA reads as TGTGCCAGCAGTCCACTCAGGGGGGAGTACGAGCAGTACTTC. This chain uses TRBV25-1 with TRBJ2-7; tentative D call: TRBD1 (7 bases). The CDR3 is 14 residues long. With 5 bases removed from V and 4 bases from J, the gap between germline ends came to 15 bases. Germline V gene data show CDR1 as MGHDK and CDR2 as SYGVNS.

This clone was recorded only once. The V gene is TRBV2, the J gene TRBJ1-4, with 8 bases identical to TRBD1. Germline V gene lookup returns CDR1 SNHLY and CDR2 FYNNEI. Germline trimming cut 6 bases from V and 6 bases from J; bases unmatched to any gene: 15. The CDR3 extends over 17 amino acids. CDR3 bases: TGTGCCAGCAGGGAGAGCCCAGGGGGCGTGGAGTATGAAAAACTGTTTTTT. It yields the protein CASRESPGGVEYEKLFF.

This chain joins TRBV10-2 and TRBJ2-1; the match to TRBD2 covers 16 bases. This CDR3 region has 19 residues. Germline CDR1 and CDR2: WSHSY and SAAADI. V shed 3 bases and J 3 bases; nucleotides not matched to a gene: 8. In DNA form, the CDR3 reads TGCGCCAGCAGTGAAGGGACTAGCGGGGGGGGTGAGGTCTACAATGAGCAGTTCTTC. This codes for CASSEGTSGGGEVYNEQFF.

This chain joins TRBV5-1 and TRBJ2-3, with D possibly TRBD1 on 5 matching bases. The CDR3 has 13 amino acids. Germline V gene data show CDR1 as SGHRS and CDR2 as YFSETQ. V was cut by 6 bases and J by 0 bases, with 8 bases left in between. The CDR3 protein is CASNQGSTDTQYF. The CDR3 bases are TGCGCCAGCAACCAGGGCAGCACAGATACGCAGTATTTT.

The chain recombines TRBV7-6 with TRBJ2-3, with D perhaps matching TRBD2 (5 bases). The CDR3 covers 12 residues. V was shortened by 5 bases and J by 5 bases, with 8 bases between the two germline ends. Germline loops: CDR1 SGHVS, CDR2 FNYEAQ. CDR3 DNA sequence: TGTGCCAGCAGCCCAGCGGAAGATACGCAGTATTTT. It translates to CASSPAEDTQYF.

The chain couples TRBV5-1 to TRBJ1-1; TRBD1 agrees at 8 bases. J was trimmed by 1 base and V by 3 bases; bases with no gene match: 5. There are 15 residues in the CDR3. Germline CDR1 reads SGHRS; CDR2 reads YFSETQ. The CDR3 here is CASSWGTGGNTEAFF. CDR3 DNA: TGCGCCAGCAGCTGGGGAACAGGGGGGAACACTGAAGCTTTCTTT.

This sequence joins TRBV27 and TRBJ2-2; 9 bases match TRBD2. Trimming cost V 5 bases and J 5 bases; bases outside gene matches: 6. The germline V gene has CDR1 MNHEY and CDR2 SMNVEV (reference sequence). The CDR3 length is 15 residues. CDR3 residues: CASSLLAGGTGELFF. CDR3 DNA sequence: TGTGCCAGCAGTCTACTAGCGGGTGGGACCGGGGAGCTGTTTTTT.

The V call is TRBV27, the J call TRBJ2-5, with 7 bases aligning to TRBD1. J lost 7 bases, V lost 5 bases, and 7 bases had no gene match. The CDR3 is 13 amino acids. Germline V gives CDR1 MNHEY, CDR2 SMNVEV (reference sequence). This CDR3 is CASSPTGVATQYF. In DNA, the CDR3 is TGTGCCAGCAGTCCTACAGGGGTAGCGACCCAGTACTTC.

V and J are TRBV4-1 and TRBJ2-5; a possible D gene is TRBD1 (6 bases). The germline CDR1 and CDR2 sequences are MGHRA and YSYEKL. This CDR3 contains 15 residues. V shed 3 bases and J shed 1 base, with 12 bases lying between them. This chain's CDR3 is CASSHPLRGQETQYF. The CDR3 nucleotides read TGCGCCAGCAGCCACCCCCTCAGGGGCCAAGAGACCCAGTACTTC.

This rearrangement joins TRBV7-6 to TRBJ2-3; D is unclear. CDR1 is SGHVS, CDR2 FNYEAQ, per germline. This CDR3 is 13 amino acids long. Trimming took 5 bases from V and 3 from J, leaving 9 bases between them. The DNA of the CDR3 is TGTGCCAGCAGCCCTTCTAGGACAGATACGCAGTATTTT. This gives the protein CASSPSRTDTQYF.